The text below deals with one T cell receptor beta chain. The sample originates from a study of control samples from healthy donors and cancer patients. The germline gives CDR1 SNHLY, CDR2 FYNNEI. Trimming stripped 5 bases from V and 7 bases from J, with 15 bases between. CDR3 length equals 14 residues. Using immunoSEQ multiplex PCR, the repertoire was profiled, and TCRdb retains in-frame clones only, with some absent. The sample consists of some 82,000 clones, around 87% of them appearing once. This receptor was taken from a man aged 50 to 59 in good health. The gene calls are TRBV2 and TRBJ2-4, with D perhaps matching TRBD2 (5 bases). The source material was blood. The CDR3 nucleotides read TGTGCCAGCAGTCAAAGGGAGAACGGCAACATTCAGTACTTC. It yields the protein CASSQRENGNIQYF.